This paragraph covers one T cell receptor beta chain sequence. Generated by immunoSEQ multiplex PCR, the TCRdb table keeps only in-frame clones and is missing some. The profile covers tens of thousands of clones, with 80% to 95% appearing a single time and 4.3% taken by the ten largest. V gave up 7 bases and J gave up 2 bases; unmatched junction bases: 6. Looked up from germline, CDR1 is SNHLY and CDR2 is FYNNEI. This CDR3 is 15 amino acids long. The data were obtained in a study of technical replicates of blood from a few donors. The TCR sequence derives from a human donor in good health. Some clones in this sample may be carry-over from other donors' samples. The genes are TRBV2 and TRBJ1-5; 9 positions match TRBD1. The sequenced sample was PBMCs. The CDR3, as DNA: TGTGCCAGCAATGGACAGGGGCGCGGCAATCAGCCCCAGCATTTT. This sequence encodes CASNGQGRGNQPQHF.